The clone carrying this TCR delta chain was observed a handful of times. This DNA's translation differs at residue 13 from TCRdb's protein, which comes from a much larger clone; a read error is likely, and the protein shown is translated from the DNA. This CDR3 has 14 amino acids. Germline assignment: CDR1 GEAIGNYY and CDR2 EKD. This entry belongs to a study of γδ T cells in repeated Plasmodium falciparum infection. Vgamma9/Vdelta2+ and Vdelta2-negative gammadelta T cells were flow-sorted from PBMC for bulk sequencing. With CATT, TCRdb re-called clones from the multiplex PCR reads. Of over 90,000 delta-chain clones in the sample, 0.95% to 1% were seen once.

For the V gene the call is TRDV2; the J gene has no call; the D segment call TRDD3 is taken from the table without a DNA check. Material: gamma-delta T cells from blood. This clonotype was obtained from a pool of human donors (malaria-infected and uninfected, not separated). The CDR3, as DNA: TGTGCCTGTGACGGGGTGGGATCACGCGATAAACTCACCTTT. Translated: CACDGVGSRDKLTF.